The T cell receptor (beta chain) described here comes from a study of memory CD4+ T cells and cytomegalovirus serostatus (dated by TCRdb to about 2019). General notes on the study: The cohort comprised 33 healthy Belgian adults, 9 CMV seropositive and 24 CMV seronegative. To replicate a published TCR-based CMV serostatus classifier, the study sequenced CD4+ memory TCRbeta repertoires from a Belgian cohort whose cytomegalovirus serostatus was known.

Overall study results and their limits: Results were interpreted as suggesting that the CMV-associated TCR signature is largely present in the CD4+ memory repertoire. The original-framework classifier achieved a median bootstrapped AUC of almost 0.97 with a 95% CI of 0.76-1.00 on the Belgian cohort. For CMV serostatus prediction, a median bootstrapped AUC of 0.95 was reached with the original framework, and a median bootstrapped AUC of roughly 0.92 was reached with a US-trained random forest. Only CD4+CD45RO+ memory cells were sequenced, unlike the original study, which covered naive and memory CD4+ and CD8+ populations. Of under 200 previously reported CMV-associated TCRbeta sequences, around 70 appeared in the CD4+ memory repertoires, each in one to five individuals.

Single viable CD3+CD4+CD8-CD45RO+ cells were sorted as memory CD4+ T cells on a FACSAria II. CMV serostatus was determined using a Roche Elecsys assay that detects serum IgG against CMV pp150, pp28, p38 and p52. Following thawing, total CD4+ T cells were enriched through positive selection using CD4 magnetic microbeads. The samples came from a different study that was designed specifically to examine the CD4+ T cell memory repertoire. Peripheral blood mononuclear cells were isolated and cryopreserved according to standard operating procedures, and serum was stored at -80 degrees C. Staining used CD3-PerCP (BW264/56), CD4-APC (RPA-T4), CD45RO-PE (UCHT1) and CD8-Pacific Orange (3B5) antibodies, with Sytox blue excluding non-viable cells. The Quick-DNA Microprep Kit was used to extract genomic DNA from the sorted cells. Amplification of TCRbeta DNA was done with the immunoSEQ hsTCRbeta kit, following the protocol from the manufacturer. TCRbeta libraries were sequenced on an Illumina MiSeq instrument. For the original study's pipeline: Following removal of out-of-frame sequences, 2.3 million or so distinct TCRbeta sequences were retained, with an average of around 67,000 per individual. Each individual was scored using the number of some 150 previously reported CMV-associated TCRbeta sequences that the individual carried and the total number of productive distinct TCRbeta sequences. A beta-binomial model was reimplemented in Python, and scikit-learn random forests with default parameters were trained on US cohort data. On the Belgian cohort, classifier performance was reported as the median AUC, along with percentile confidence intervals, across 10,000 bootstrap iterations. TCRdb carries this immuneACCESS record with in-frame sequences only. Its versions omit some clonotypes, under half of them owing to an unresolved V gene in the studies checked, with the rest unexplained. Clone size and V and J calls were adopted from that table, with D and trimming inferred from the DNA. The sample table records 50,000 to 75,000 clones; around four fifths of these occur just once. Of the sample, 0.85% to 0.95% is held by the ten largest clones.

This clone was seen more than once but under ten times. No cognate antigen has been identified for it. The sample holds no much larger clone one base away, and base qualities are not on file. The identical CDR3 is also encoded by other nucleotide sequences in the sample. The germline V gene specifies KGHSH as CDR1 and LQKENI as CDR2. The CDR3 measures 15 amino acids from cysteine to phenylalanine. Here the CDR3 DNA is all that survives: 45 bases in frame from base 1. Germline trimming amounts to 2 bases on V and 3 bases on J, with 4 as the count of junction bases outside the gene matches. The sequenced material came from memory CD4+ T cells from blood. The TCR was taken from an adult in good health and CMV-seronegative. The chain is encoded by TRBV18 joined to TRBJ1-2, and 9 junctional nucleotides match TRBD1. In nucleotides, the sequence is TGTGCCAGCTCACCAAGGACAGGGGATGACTATGGCTACACCTTC. The resulting protein is CASSPRTGDDYGYTF. The entire variable domain, with the stretches around the CDR3 drawn from the reference TRBV18 and TRBJ1-2 proteins, is NAGVMQNPRHLVRRRGQEARLRCSPMKGHSHVYWYRQLPEEGLKFMVYLQKENIIDESGMPKERFSAEFPKEGPSILRIQQVVRGDSAAYFCASSPRTGDDYGYTFGSGTRLTVV.